This is a list of T cell receptor beta chains from one sample in a study of memory CD4+ T cells and cytomegalovirus serostatus. Measured with immunoSEQ multiplex PCR; TCRdb has only the in-frame clones, and not every one. The sample has around 40,000 clones; around 75% are singletons. The specimen was memory CD4+ T cells from blood. The receptors here all came from an adult in good health and CMV-seronegative. Each CDR3 is given with its conserved first and last residue. The order of the fields is D gene, V gene, clone size, J gene, CDR3 protein, CDR3 DNA. The D gene is left open where the match is weak. Size is stated for part of the rows, as once, few or many counts, or as a class when the clone is expanded.

>TRBD1|TRBV10-3|.|TRBJ1-6
CAISEPGGVNSPLHF
TGTGCCATCAGTGAGCCAGGGGGAGTCAATTCACCCCTCCACTTT
>.|TRBV10-3|few|TRBJ2-5
CAISEGQQETQYF
TGTGCCATCAGTGAAGGGCAGCAAGAGACCCAGTACTTC
>TRBD2|TRBV28|.|TRBJ2-1
CASSTTRPGGYNEQFF
TGTGCCAGCAGTACTACCCGACCGGGGGGCTACAATGAGCAGTTCTTC
>TRBD1|TRBV27|once|TRBJ1-6
CASRYGQGGHSPLHF
TGTGCCAGCAGATATGGACAGGGCGGCCATTCACCCCTCCACTTT
>.|TRBV15|once|TRBJ1-3
CATSRESSGNTIYF
TGTGCCACCAGCAGAGAGAGCTCTGGAAACACCATATATTTT
>.|TRBV29-1|.|TRBJ2-7
CSVGRGSYEQYF
TGCAGCGTTGGACGGGGATCGTACGAGCAGTACTTC
>.|TRBV9|.|TRBJ1-2
CASKSQRDGYTF
TGTGCCAGCAAATCTCAGCGGGATGGCTACACCTTC
>.|TRBV6-5|once|TRBJ1-1
CASSELRGKAAFF
TGTGCCAGCAGTGAACTTCGGGGAAAGGCGGCTTTCTTT
>.|TRBV19|.|TRBJ2-2
CASKGTVTAGELFF
TGTGCCAGTAAGGGGACGGTGACTGCCGGGGAGCTGTTTTTT
>TRBD2|TRBV5-4|medium-sized|TRBJ2-3
CASSLALAVTDTQYF
TGTGCCAGCAGCTTGGCACTAGCGGTCACAGATACGCAGTATTTT
>.|TRBV6-6|.|TRBJ1-3
CASSTTQGRAGNTIYF
TGTGCCAGCAGTACAACTCAGGGTAGGGCTGGAAACACCATATATTTT
>.|TRBV4-2|.|TRBJ1-1
CASSQFGGGNTEAFF
TGTGCCAGCAGCCAATTTGGGGGCGGGAACACTGAAGCTTTCTTT
>.|TRBV18|.|TRBJ1-3
CASRQLQGGNTIYF
TGTGCCAGCCGGCAGCTACAGGGTGGAAACACCATATATTTT
>TRBD1|TRBV19|few|TRBJ1-4
CASRDRGRGDEKLFF
TGTGCCAGTAGGGACAGGGGGCGCGGGGATGAAAAACTGTTTTTT
>.|TRBV7-7|.|TRBJ1-2
CASSPMTANYGYTF
TGTGCTAGCAGCCCTATGACGGCGAACTATGGCTACACCTTC
>.|TRBV2|.|TRBJ1-2
CASRAGGRDGYTF
TGTGCCAGCAGGGCGGGGGGTCGTGATGGCTACACCTTC
>TRBD1|TRBV5-6|.|TRBJ2-3
CASSFIRGTVTDTQYF
TGTGCCAGCAGCTTTATTCGTGGGACAGTCACAGATACGCAGTATTTT
>.|TRBV19|.|TRBJ1-5
CASRRDGGPGNQPQHF
TGTGCCAGTAGACGCGATGGGGGGCCTGGCAATCAGCCCCAGCATTTT
>.|TRBV2|.|TRBJ2-3
CASKFQGGTQYF
TGTGCCAGCAAATTTCAGGGGGGTACGCAGTATTTT
>TRBD1|TRBV5-1|.|TRBJ2-7
CASKGTGESTEQYF
TGCGCCAGCAAGGGGACAGGGGAGTCTACCGAGCAGTACTTC
>.|TRBV2|.|TRBJ1-1
CASSDRRGEAFF
TGTGCCAGTAGTGATAGGAGGGGTGAAGCTTTCTTT
>.|TRBV7-2|.|TRBJ1-3
CASSLGQDTIYF
TGTGCCAGCAGCCTTGGTCAGGACACCATATATTTT
>.|TRBV7-9|.|TRBJ1-1
CASSLRMSGQMNTEAFF
TGTGCCAGCAGCTTAAGGATGTCTGGACAGATGAACACTGAAGCTTTCTTT
>.|TRBV6-1|.|TRBJ1-5
CASSELYGRGDKPQHF
TGTGCCAGCAGTGAATTATATGGAAGAGGGGATAAGCCCCAGCATTTT
>.|TRBV9|.|TRBJ2-2
CASSVGTSGELFF
TGTGCCAGCAGCGTAGGGACCTCCGGGGAGCTGTTTTTT